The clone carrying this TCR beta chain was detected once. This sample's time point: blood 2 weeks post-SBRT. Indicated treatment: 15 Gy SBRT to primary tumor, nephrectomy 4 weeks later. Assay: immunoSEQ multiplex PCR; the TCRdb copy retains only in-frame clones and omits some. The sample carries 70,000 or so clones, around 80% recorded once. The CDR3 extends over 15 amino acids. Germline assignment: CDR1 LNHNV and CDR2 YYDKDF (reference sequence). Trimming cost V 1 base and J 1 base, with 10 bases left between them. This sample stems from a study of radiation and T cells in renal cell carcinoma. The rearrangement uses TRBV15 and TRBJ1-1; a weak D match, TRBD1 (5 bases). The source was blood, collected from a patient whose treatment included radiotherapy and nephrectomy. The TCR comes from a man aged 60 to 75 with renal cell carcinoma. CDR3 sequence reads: CATSRGGAWNTEAFF. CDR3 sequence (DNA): TGTGCCACCAGCAGAGGTGGGGCATGGAACACTGAAGCTTTCTTT.